This T cell receptor beta chain emerged from a study of blood T cell repertoires in COVID-19. The wider study: Some COVID-19 samples were acute and others convalescent; all came from the United States, Italy and Spain. Sample material is recorded as cDNA or gDNA derived from T cells, B-cell-depleted T cells, or PBMCs.

The CDR3 runs 16 residues. J was trimmed by 7 bases and V by 6 bases; bases with no gene match: 12. Germline V gene sequence: CDR1 MNHNY, CDR2 SVGAGI (reference sequence). TCRdb's copy holds only in-frame clones and misses some; the assay was immunoSEQ multiplex PCR. The sample records tens of thousands of clones, about nine tenths being singletons. Sequences were obtained from peripheral blood. The chain joins TRBV6-6 to TRBJ2-2; 9 bases are shared with TRBD1. The receptor comes from a man aged 50 to 59 with active COVID-19. CDR3 amino acids: CASSQSGTGRDGELFF. The CDR3 bases are TGTGCCAGCAGCCAGTCCGGGACAGGGAGAGACGGGGAGCTGTTTTTT.